The following is a T cell receptor (beta chain) sequence with its context. The CDR3 contains 13 residues. Trimming took 2 bases from V and 2 from J, leaving 4 bases between them. Germline CDR1 reads SGHDT; CDR2 reads YYEEEE. The source of the sample is a study of blood T cell repertoires in COVID-19. Assay used: immunoSEQ multiplex PCR; TCRdb lists only in-frame clones, some missing. The table includes about 220,000 clones, 88% detected once. This chain uses TRBV5-6 with TRBJ2-2; D is unresolved. The material sequenced was PBMCs or T cells enriched from blood (not recorded which). This receptor was taken from a young woman who had recovered from COVID-19. Here the CDR3 reads CASSLLNTGELFF. The CDR3 DNA is TGTGCCAGCAGCTTATTAAACACCGGGGAGCTGTTTTTT.